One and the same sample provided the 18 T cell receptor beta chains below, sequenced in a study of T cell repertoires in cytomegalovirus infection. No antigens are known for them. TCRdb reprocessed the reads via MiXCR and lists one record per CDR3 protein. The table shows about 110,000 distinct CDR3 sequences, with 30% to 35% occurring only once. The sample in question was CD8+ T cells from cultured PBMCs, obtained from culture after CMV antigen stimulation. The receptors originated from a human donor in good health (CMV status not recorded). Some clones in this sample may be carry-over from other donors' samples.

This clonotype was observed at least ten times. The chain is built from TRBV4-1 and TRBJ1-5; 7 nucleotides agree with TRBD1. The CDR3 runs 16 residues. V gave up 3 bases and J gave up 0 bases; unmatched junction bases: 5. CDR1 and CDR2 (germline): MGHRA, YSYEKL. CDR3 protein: CASSQMGQNSNQPQHF. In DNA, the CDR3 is TGCGCCAGCAGCCAGATGGGACAGAATAGCAATCAGCCCCAGCATTTT.

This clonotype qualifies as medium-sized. CDR3 region: CASSLGWQGESNEQFF. The CDR3 bases are TGTGCCAGCAGCTTAGGCTGGCAGGGTGAAAGCAATGAGCAGTTCTTC. The rearrangement uses TRBV7-6 and TRBJ2-1, with D possibly being TRBD1 (5 bases). Trimming removed 1 base at V and 6 bases at J, with 16 bases between. This CDR3 is built from 16 residues. Germline V gene data show CDR1 as SGHVS and CDR2 as FNYEAQ.

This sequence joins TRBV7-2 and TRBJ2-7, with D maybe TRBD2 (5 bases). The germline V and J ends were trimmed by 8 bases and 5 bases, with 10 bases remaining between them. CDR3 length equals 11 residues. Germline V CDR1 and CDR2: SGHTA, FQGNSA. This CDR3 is CASWYGNEQYF. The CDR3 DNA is TGTGCCAGCTGGTACGGGAACGAGCAGTACTTC.

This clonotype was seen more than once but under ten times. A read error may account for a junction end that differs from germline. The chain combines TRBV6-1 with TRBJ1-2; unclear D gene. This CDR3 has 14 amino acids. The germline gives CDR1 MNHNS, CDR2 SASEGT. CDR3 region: CASSQAGSSYGYTF. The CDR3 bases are TGTGCCAGCAGTCAAGCGGGGAGCTCGTATGGCTACACCTTC.

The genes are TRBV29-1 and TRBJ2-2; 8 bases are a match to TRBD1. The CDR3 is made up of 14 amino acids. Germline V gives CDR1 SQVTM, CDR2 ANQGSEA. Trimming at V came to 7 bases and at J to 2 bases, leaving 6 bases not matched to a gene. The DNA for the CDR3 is TGCAGCGCTCCGGACAGGGACAACACCGGGGAGCTGTTTTTT. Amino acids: CSAPDRDNTGELFF.

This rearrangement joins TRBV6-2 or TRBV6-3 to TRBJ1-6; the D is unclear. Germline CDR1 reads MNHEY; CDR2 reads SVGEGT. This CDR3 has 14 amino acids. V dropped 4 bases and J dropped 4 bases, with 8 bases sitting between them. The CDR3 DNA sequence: TGTGCCAGCAGTTCCACCGGATATAATTCACCCCTCCACTTT. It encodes CASSSTGYNSPLHF.

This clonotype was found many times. The CDR3 is CASSLGGDEAFF. The CDR3 DNA is TGTGCCAGCAGCTTAGGCGGGGATGAAGCTTTCTTT. The chain has TRBV7-2 and TRBJ1-1; D call uncertain. Trimming left V 1 base short and J 7 bases short, with 7 bases between. Germline assignment: CDR1 SGHTA and CDR2 FQGNSA. This CDR3 contains 12 residues.

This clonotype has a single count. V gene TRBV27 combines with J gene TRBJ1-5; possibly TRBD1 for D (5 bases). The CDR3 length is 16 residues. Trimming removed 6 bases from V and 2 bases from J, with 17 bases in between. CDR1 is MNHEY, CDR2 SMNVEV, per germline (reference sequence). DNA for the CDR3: TGTGCCAGCAGCCCCATGGGGCCGGGGGGCAATCAGCCCCAGCATTTT. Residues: CASSPMGPGGNQPQHF.

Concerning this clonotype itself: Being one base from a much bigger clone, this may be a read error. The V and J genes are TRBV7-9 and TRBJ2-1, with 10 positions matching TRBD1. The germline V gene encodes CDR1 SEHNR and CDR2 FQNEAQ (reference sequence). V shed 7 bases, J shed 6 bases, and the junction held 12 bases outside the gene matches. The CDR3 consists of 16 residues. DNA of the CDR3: TGTGCCAGCATCCCGCAGGACAGGGGGAAGATCAATGAGCAGTTCTTC. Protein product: CASIPQDRGKINEQFF.

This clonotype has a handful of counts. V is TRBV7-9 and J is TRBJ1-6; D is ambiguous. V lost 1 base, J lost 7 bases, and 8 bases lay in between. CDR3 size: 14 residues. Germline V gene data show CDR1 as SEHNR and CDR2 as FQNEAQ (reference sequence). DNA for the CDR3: TGTGCCAGCAGCTTAGATCAAGGGAATTCACCCCTCCACTTT. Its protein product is CASSLDQGNSPLHF.

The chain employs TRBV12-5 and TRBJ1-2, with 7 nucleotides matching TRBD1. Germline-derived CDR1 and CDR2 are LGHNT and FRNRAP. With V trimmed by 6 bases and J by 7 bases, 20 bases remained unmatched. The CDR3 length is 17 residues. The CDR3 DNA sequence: TGTGCTAGTGGCCGTAGATTCGAGGGGGCCCCGGAGGCTGGCTACACCTTC. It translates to CASGRRFEGAPEAGYTF. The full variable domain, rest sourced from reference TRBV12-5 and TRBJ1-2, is DARVTQTPRHKVTEMGQEVTMRCQPILGHNTVFWYRQTMMQGLELLAYFRNRAPLDDSGMPKDRFSAEMPDATLATLKIQPSEPRDSAVYFCASGRRFEGAPEAGYTFGSGTRLTVV.

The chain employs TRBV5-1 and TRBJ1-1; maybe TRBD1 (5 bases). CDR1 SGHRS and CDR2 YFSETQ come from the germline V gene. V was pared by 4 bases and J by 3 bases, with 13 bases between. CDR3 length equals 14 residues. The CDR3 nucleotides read TGCGCCAGCAGCGGGGCGGGGGGTTACACTGAAGCTTTCTTT. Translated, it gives CASSGAGGYTEAFF.

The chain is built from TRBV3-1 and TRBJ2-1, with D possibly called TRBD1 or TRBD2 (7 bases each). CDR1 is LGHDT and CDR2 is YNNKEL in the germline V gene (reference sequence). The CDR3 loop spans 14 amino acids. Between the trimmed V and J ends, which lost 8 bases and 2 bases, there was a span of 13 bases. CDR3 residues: CASQGGGAYNEQFF. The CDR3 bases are TGTGCCAGCCAGGGAGGGGGCGCCTACAATGAGCAGTTCTTC.

DNA of the CDR3: TGTGCCACCAGTGGACCAGGGTCTAATCAGCCCCAGCATTTT. Translation gives CATSGPGSNQPQHF. The chain has TRBV24-1 and TRBJ1-5; perhaps TRBD1 as D (5 bases). The CDR3 consists of 14 residues. In germline, CDR1 is KGHDR, CDR2 SFDVKD. V was cut by 5 bases and J by 4 bases, with 11 bases left in between.

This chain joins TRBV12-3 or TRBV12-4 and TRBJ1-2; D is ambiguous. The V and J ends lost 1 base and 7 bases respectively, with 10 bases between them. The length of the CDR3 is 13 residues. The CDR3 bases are TGTGCCAGCAGTTTAGTGGGTGCATTTGGCTACACCTTC. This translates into CASSLVGAFGYTF.

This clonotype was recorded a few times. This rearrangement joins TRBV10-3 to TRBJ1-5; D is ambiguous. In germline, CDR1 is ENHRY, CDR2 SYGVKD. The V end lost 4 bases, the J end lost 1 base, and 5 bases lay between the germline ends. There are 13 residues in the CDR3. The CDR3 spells CAISGSSNQPQHF. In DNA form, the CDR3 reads TGTGCCATCAGTGGGTCGAGCAATCAGCCCCAGCATTTT.

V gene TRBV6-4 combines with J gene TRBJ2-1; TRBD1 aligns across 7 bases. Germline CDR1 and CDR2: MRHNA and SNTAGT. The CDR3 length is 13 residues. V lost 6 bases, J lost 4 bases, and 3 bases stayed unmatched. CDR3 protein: CASSPGQYNEQFF. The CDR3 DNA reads TGTGCCAGCAGCCCGGGACAGTACAATGAGCAGTTCTTC.

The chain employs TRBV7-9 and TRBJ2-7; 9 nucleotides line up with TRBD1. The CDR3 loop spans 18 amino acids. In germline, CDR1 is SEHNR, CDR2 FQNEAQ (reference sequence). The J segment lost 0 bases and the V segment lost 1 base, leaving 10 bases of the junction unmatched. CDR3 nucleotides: TGTGCCAGCAGCTTAGGGACAGGGGTACGGGGACGCTCCTACGAGCAGTACTTC. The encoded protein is CASSLGTGVRGRSYEQYF.